This paragraph reports one T cell receptor beta chain. This clonotype was seen more than once but under ten times. It lacks a known antigen. Base qualities were left out, and no much larger clone turns up one base away. The library came from emulsion pairing. A second nested PCR with blocking oligos suppressed unpaired genes, then a third nested PCR added Illumina adaptors and barcodes. Each emulsion RT-PCR master mix contained about 5,000-260,000 T cells, with C-region, Stepout and V-region primers. The Micellula Emulsion and Purification Kit was used to generate emulsions, and Qiagen OneStep RT-PCR reagents were used for RT-PCR. Pooled libraries were sequenced on an Illumina MiSeq with paired-end 2 x 250 reads. Concerning the study's data processing: Read pairs were joined in Galaxy and clipped at the engineered overlap into separate alpha and beta files; unclipped reads were discarded. To assign alpha-beta pairs, the researchers used CompleteTCR, a MiTCR-based pipeline that relies on an R script to link chains sharing read cluster identifiers. TCR sequences seen only once, which were about 1-3%, were removed as potential sequencing errors. TCRdb reprocessing: public reads trimmed at Q25 with fastp, clones called with MiXCR, in-frame beta chains kept. Each CDR3 protein gets just one entry, which takes the most common genes and DNA from the rows behind it. TCRdb, rather than the study authors, made the V and J calls. A total of roughly 39,000 distinct CDR3 sequences appear in this sample, 45% of them only once. The ten largest clones represent 60% to 75% of the sample.

To analyze paired alpha-beta TCRs of CD8+ T cells, the researchers used an expanded emulsion RT-PCR method with primers covering all TCR V genes. Before emulsion RT-PCR, CD8+ T cells were isolated using a CD8 positive selection kit and then incubated overnight in around 9.7 IU/mL IL-2. Sequences SGHTA (CDR1) and FQGNSA (CDR2) are obtained from the germline V gene. The V and J ends are trimmed by 5 bases and 1 base, leaving 9 bases between them. Measured from the cysteine to the phenylalanine, the CDR3 is 14 residues long. Just CDR3 DNA is preserved here, 42 bases in frame from base 1. This specimen belongs to a study of T cell repertoires in breast cancer (dated by TCRdb to the mid-2010s). About the investigation overall: Samples profiled in the study came from tumors, lymph nodes and peripheral blood lymphocytes of breast cancer patients, along with peripheral blood from healthy control donors. The majority of the 21 patient tumors analyzed for shared TCRs were ER+/PR+. Controls included nine healthy donors of an age range similar to the patients. Sequencing yielded on average approximately 500,000 sequences per sample and approximately 9.5 reads per input cell. Given the low mutational burden of breast cancer and the rarity of common mutations in breast cancer, it was reasoned that TCRs shared between breast cancer patients would target shared antigens. Tumors and tumor-involved lymph nodes were minced and digested with Liberase and DNase, then filtered through 70-um and 40-um filters. Tumor-free lymph nodes were processed without enzymatic digestion, and Ficoll was used to separate blood samples.

What the work shows at the level of the full study, not this receptor alone: Tumor-involved sentinel lymph nodes shared about fourfold more TCRs with matched tumor repertoires than tumor-free nodes (around 8.2% versus 1.8%). Possible tumor specificity was suggested for some 17 TCR pairs that were shared across seven or more patient tumors yet rarely found in control blood. Emulsion RT-PCR was considered qualitative rather than quantitative, since transcript abundance and primer differences skewed clone recovery. Shared TCRs were encoded by various nucleotide sequences, which suggests selection and expansion based on antigen. Genuine antitumor clones may have been missed because singleton TCRs were discarded and only part of each tumor was sampled. TRBV7 predominated among the shared TCRs, which could possibly reflect tumor recognition or a mispriming bias from eight TRBV7 primers.

The source is a pool of human donors with breast cancer or a healthy control (not recorded which). The specimen sequenced was CD8+ T cells. The chain is assembled from TRBV7-2 and TRBJ2-1; possibly the D gene is TRBD2, per 6 matching bases. DNA sequence: TGTGCCAGCAGCCGGGGGATATCCTACAATGAGCAGTTCTTC. Translated, this gives CASSRGISYNEQFF.